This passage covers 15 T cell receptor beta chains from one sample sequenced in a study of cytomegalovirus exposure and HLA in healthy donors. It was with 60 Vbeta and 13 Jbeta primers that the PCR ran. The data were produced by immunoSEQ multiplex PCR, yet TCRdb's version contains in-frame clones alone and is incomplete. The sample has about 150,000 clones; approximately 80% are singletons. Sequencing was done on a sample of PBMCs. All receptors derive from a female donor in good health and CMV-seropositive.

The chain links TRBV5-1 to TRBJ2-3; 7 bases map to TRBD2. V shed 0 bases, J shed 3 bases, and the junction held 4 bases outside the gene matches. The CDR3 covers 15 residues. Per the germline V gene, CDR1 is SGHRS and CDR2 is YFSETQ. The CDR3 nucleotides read TGCGCCAGCAGCTTGGCCAGCGGGATTACAGATACGCAGTATTTT. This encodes CASSLASGITDTQYF.

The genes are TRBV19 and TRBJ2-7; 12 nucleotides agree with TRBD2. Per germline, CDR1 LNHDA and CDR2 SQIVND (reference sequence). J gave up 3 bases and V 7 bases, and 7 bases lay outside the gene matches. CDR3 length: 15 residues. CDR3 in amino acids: CASTPSGRASYEQYF. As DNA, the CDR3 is TGTGCCAGTACACCTAGCGGGAGGGCAAGCTACGAGCAGTACTTC.

The chain's CDR3 is CAISEKIDRPTEAFF. CDR3 in DNA: TGTGCCATCAGTGAGAAAATCGACAGGCCTACTGAAGCTTTCTTT. V gene TRBV10-3 combines with J gene TRBJ1-1; D may be TRBD1 (6 bases). This CDR3 has 15 amino acids. V lost 2 bases to trimming and J lost 5 bases, with 15 bases between them. Germline assignment: CDR1 ENHRY and CDR2 SYGVKD.

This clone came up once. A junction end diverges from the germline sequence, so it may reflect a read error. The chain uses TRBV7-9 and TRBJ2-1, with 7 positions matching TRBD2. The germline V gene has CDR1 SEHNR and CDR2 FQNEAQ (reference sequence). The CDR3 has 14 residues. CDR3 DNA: TGTTCCAGCAGCACCCTCGGACTAGACAATGAGCAGTTCTTC. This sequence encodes CSSSTLGLDNEQFF.

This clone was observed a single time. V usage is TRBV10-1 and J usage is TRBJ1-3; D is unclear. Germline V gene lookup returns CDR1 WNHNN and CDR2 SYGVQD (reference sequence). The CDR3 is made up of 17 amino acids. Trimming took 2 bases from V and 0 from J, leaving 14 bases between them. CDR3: CASSERRDLASGNTIYF. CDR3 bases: TGCGCCAGCAGTGAGCGGAGGGATCTCGCCTCTGGAAACACCATATATTTT.

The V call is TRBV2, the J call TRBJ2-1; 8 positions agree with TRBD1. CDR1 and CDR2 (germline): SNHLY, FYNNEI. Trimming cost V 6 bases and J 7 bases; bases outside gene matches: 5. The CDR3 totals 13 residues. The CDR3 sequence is CASRTTGVNEQFF. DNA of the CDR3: TGTGCCAGCAGAACGACAGGGGTGAATGAGCAGTTCTTC.

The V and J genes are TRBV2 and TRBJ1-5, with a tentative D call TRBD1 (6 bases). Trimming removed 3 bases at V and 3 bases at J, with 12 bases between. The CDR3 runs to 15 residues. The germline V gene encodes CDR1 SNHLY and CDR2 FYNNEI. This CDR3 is CASSDRAGANQPQHF. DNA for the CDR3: TGTGCCAGCAGTGACCGGGCAGGGGCCAATCAGCCCCAGCATTTT.

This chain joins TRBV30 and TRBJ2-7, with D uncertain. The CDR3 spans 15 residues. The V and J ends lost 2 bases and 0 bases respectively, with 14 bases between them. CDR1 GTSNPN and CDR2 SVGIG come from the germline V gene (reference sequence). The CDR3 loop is CAWSLGPPLSYEQYF. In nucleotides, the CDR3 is TGTGCCTGGAGTTTGGGCCCCCCCCTCTCCTACGAGCAGTACTTC. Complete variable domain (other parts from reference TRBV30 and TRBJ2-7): SQTIHQWPATLVQPVGSPLSLECTVEGTSNPNLYWYRQAAGRGLQLLFYSVGIGQISSEVPQNLSASRPQDRQFILSSKKLLLSDSGFYLCAWSLGPPLSYEQYFGPGTRLTVT.

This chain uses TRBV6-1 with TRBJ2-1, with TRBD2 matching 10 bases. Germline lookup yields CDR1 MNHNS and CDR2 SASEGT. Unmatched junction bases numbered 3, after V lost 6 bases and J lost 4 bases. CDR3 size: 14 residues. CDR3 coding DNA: TGTGCCAGCAGAAGGACTAGCGGTTACAATGAGCAGTTCTTC. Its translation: CASRRTSGYNEQFF.

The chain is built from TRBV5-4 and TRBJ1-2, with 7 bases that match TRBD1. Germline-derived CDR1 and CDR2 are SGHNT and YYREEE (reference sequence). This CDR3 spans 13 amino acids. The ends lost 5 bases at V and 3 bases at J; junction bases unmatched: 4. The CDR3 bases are TGTGCCAGCAGTAACAGGGGCGACTATGGCTACACCTTC. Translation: CASSNRGDYGYTF.

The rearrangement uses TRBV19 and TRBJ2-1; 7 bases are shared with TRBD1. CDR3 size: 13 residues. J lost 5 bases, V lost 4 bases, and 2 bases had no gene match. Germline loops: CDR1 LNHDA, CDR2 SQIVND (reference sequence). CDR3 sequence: CASSRDRDNEQFF. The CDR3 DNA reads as TGTGCCAGTAGTAGGGACAGAGACAATGAGCAGTTCTTC.

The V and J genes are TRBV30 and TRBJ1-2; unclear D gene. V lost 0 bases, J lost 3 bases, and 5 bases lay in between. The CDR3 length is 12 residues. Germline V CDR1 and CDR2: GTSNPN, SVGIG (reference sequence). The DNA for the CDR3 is TGTGCCTGGAGTGTACTCCACTATGGCTACACCTTC. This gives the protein CAWSVLHYGYTF.

In DNA, the CDR3 is TGTGCCAGCAGTTACGGGCCAGCGGGAGAGTATGAGCAGTTCTTC. Its protein is CASSYGPAGEYEQFF. The rearrangement joins TRBV6-5 to TRBJ2-1, with 8 bases that match TRBD2. The CDR3 has 15 amino acids. With V trimmed by 2 bases and J by 8 bases, 8 bases remained unmatched. Germline loops: CDR1 MNHEY, CDR2 SVGAGI.

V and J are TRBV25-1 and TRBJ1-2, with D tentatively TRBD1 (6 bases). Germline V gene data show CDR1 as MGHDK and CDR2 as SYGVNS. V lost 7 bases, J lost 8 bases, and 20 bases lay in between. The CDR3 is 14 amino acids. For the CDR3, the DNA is TGTGCCAGCATCTCCCGGGGGGGGCTTGGCGGCTACACCTTC. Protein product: CASISRGGLGGYTF.

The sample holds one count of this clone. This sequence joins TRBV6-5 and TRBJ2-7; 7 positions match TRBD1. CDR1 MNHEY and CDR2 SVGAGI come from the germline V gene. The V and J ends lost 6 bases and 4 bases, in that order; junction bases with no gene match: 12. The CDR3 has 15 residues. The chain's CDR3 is CASRGSGTAFYEQYF. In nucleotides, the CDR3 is TGTGCCAGCAGGGGATCCGGGACAGCATTTTACGAGCAGTACTTC.